This is a list of T cell receptor beta chains from one sample in a study of blood T cells in healthy people across ages. TCRdb independently ran MiXCR on the 5' RACE reads; one entry per CDR3 protein. The table includes 790,000 or so distinct CDR3 sequences, about 61% detected once. Sequencing input: blood. Receptors originate from a man in his forties in good health. Each CDR3 is given with its conserved first and last residue. A D gene is named only where the DNA matches it firmly. Clone size is shown for a subset of rows, as once, few, many or a class of expanded clone.

v_call	clone_size	cdr3_length	j_call	d_call	cdr3_aa	cdr3_nt
TRBV7-3	NA	14	TRBJ2-5	NA	CASSKLGVRETQYF	TGTGCCAGCAGCAAATTAGGGGTTCGGGAGACCCAGTACTTC
TRBV24-1	NA	15	TRBJ2-5	TRBD1	CATSDPQQGEETQYF	TGTGCCACCAGTGACCCCCAACAGGGGGAAGAGACCCAGTACTTC
TRBV7-9	NA	14	TRBJ1-6	TRBD1	CASSPGQSNSPLHF	TGTGCCAGCAGCCCGGGACAGTCTAATTCACCCCTCCACTTT
TRBV28	NA	12	TRBJ1-2	NA	CASNIGAGGYTF	TGTGCCAGCAATATAGGGGCGGGTGGCTACACCTTC
TRBV11-2	NA	15	TRBJ2-3	NA	CASSLGGREGDTQYF	TGTGCCAGCAGCTTAGGAGGCAGGGAAGGAGATACGCAGTATTTT
TRBV7-2	NA	12	TRBJ2-1	NA	CASSLIRGEQFF	TGTGCCAGCAGCTTAATCAGGGGTGAGCAGTTCTTC
TRBV13	NA	18	TRBJ2-6	TRBD2	CASSPYWGGRSGANVLTF	TGTGCCAGCAGCCCGTATTGGGGGGGAAGATCTGGGGCCAACGTCCTGACTTTC
TRBV28	NA	15	TRBJ2-6	NA	CASSFGISGANVLTF	TGTGCCAGCAGTTTCGGGATCTCTGGGGCCAACGTCCTGACTTTC
TRBV5-6	NA	16	TRBJ2-3	TRBD2	CASSRLAGGGPDTQYF	TGTGCCAGCAGCCGTCTAGCGGGAGGAGGCCCAGATACGCAGTATTTT
TRBV20-1	few	14	TRBJ2-1	TRBD1	CSANRDSTYNEQFF	TGCAGTGCTAACCGGGACAGCACATACAATGAGCAGTTCTTC
TRBV6-2/TRBV6-3	NA	16	TRBJ2-7	NA	CASSSEQELVSYEQYF	TGTGCCAGCAGTTCTGAACAGGAATTAGTATCCTACGAGCAGTACTTC
TRBV4-3	NA	13	TRBJ2-1	NA	CASSQGELSEQFF	TGCGCCAGCAGCCAAGGGGAGCTATCGGAGCAGTTCTTC
TRBV29-1	few	13	TRBJ2-7	NA	CSVETNRNYEQYF	TGCAGCGTTGAAACTAACCGAAACTACGAGCAGTACTTC
TRBV10-2	NA	14	TRBJ2-4	NA	CASGSAGPTREQYF	TGCGCCAGCGGATCAGCGGGCCCCACGCGTGAGCAGTACTTC